The clone carrying this T cell receptor (beta chain) was counted a few times. TCRdb reprocessed the 5' RACE reads with MiXCR, giving one entry per CDR3 protein. The sample contains some 90,000 distinct CDR3 sequences, around 26% of which appear only once. Trimming pared 5 bases from V and 4 bases from J, leaving 9 bases between. Per the germline V gene, CDR1 is SGHTA and CDR2 is FQGTGA. The CDR3 is made up of 13 amino acids. This record comes from a study of CD8 T cells in ankylosing spondylitis. The chain couples TRBV7-3 to TRBJ2-1, with D maybe TRBD2 (5 bases). The specimen sequenced was blood, either unsorted or a sorted T cell fraction (not recorded which). This receptor was identified in a male donor with ankylosing spondylitis or in good health (not recorded which). The CDR3 loop reads CASSEDFYNEQFF. The CDR3, as DNA: TGTGCCAGCAGCGAGGACTTTTACAATGAGCAGTTCTTC.